This T cell receptor (beta chain) is drawn from a study of identifying expanded T cells in peripheral blood. Data came from immunoSEQ multiplex PCR; TCRdb stores just in-frame clones and leaves some out. The data contain over 100,000 clones, around 89% of them singletons. Collection occurred without any documented infections or immune events in donors. This clone has a single count. Its target is not known. CDR3 length equals 16 residues. Trimming took 0 bases from V and 9 from J; bases not matched to a gene: 12. The germline CDR1 and CDR2 sequences are SGDLS and YYNGEE. Regarding the study as a whole: Variance in clone template counts between approximately 2-week samples significantly increased with total template count across all healthy donors.

This chain connects TRBV9 to TRBJ2-1; 7 bases agree with TRBD2. This receptor was identified in a person between 18 and 75 years old in good health. Specimen: blood. In DNA, the CDR3 is TGTGCCAGCAGCGTAGGGGCGGCCAGCGGGATGGTTGAGCAGTTCTTC. It translates to CASSVGAASGMVEQFF.